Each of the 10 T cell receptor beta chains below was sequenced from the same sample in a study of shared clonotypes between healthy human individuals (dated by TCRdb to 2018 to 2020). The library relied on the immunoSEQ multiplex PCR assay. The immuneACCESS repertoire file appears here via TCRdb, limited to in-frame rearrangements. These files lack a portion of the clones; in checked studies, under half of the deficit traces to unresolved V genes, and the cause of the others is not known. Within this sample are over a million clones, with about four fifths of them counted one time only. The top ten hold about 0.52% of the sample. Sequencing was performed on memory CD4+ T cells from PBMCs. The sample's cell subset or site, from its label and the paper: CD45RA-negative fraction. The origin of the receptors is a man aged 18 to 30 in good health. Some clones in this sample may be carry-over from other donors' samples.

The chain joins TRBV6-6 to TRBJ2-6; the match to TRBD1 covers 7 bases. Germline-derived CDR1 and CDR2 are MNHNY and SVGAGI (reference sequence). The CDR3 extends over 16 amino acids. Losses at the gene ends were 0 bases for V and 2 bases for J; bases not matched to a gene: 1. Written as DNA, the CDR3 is TGTGCCAGCAGTTACTCAGGGACAGCTGGGGCCAACGTCCTGACTTTC. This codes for CASSYSGTAGANVLTF.

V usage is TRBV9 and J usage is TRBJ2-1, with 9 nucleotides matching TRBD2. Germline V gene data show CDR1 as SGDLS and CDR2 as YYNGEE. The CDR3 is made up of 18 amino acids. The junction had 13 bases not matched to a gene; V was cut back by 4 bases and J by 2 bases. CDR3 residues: CASSTGTSLVFPYNEQFF. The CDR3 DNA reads TGTGCCAGCAGCACCGGGACTAGCCTAGTTTTCCCCTACAATGAGCAGTTCTTC.

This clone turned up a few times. The DNA for the CDR3 is TGTGCCAGCAGTTTAGCCAACTTTCCCACCGGGGACGAGCAGTACTTC. Translating gives CASSLANFPTGDEQYF. The V and J genes are TRBV27 and TRBJ2-7, with D perhaps TRBD2 (5 bases). The CDR3 totals 16 residues. The germline V and J ends were trimmed by 2 bases and 5 bases, with 19 bases remaining between them. Per the germline V gene, CDR1 is MNHEY and CDR2 is SMNVEV (reference sequence).

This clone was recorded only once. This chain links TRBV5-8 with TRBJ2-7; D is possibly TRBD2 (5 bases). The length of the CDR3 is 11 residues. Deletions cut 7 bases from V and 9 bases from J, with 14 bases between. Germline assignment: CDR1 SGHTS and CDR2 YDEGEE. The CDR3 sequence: CASGKRRVQYF. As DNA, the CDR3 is TGTGCCAGCGGCAAGAGGCGGGTGCAGTACTTC.

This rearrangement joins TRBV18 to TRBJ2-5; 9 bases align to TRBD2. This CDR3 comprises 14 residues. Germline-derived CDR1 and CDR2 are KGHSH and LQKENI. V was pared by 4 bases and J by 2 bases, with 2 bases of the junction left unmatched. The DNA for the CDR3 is TGTGCCAGCTCACTTGGACTAGCGCAAGAGACCCAGTACTTC. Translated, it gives CASSLGLAQETQYF.

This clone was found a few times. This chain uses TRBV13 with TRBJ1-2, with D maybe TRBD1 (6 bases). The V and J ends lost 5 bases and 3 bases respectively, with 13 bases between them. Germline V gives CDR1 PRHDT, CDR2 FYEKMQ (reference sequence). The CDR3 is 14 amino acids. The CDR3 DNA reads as TGTGCCAGCAGCCTTTTGGGGGCCTACTATGGCTACACCTTC. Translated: CASSLLGAYYGYTF.

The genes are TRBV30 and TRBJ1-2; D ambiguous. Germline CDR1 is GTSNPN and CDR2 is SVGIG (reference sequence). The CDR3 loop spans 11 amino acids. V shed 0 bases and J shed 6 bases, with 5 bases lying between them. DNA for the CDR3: TGTGCCTGGAGTGTTTTAAATGGCTACACCTTC. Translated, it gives CAWSVLNGYTF. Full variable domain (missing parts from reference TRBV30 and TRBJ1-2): SQTIHQWPATLVQPVGSPLSLECTVEGTSNPNLYWYRQAAGRGLQLLFYSVGIGQISSEVPQNLSASRPQDRQFILSSKKLLLSDSGFYLCAWSVLNGYTFGSGTRLTVV.

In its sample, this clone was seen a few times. The CDR3 region has the DNA TGTGCCAGCAGCCTATCTAGCGGGATGGGGGATACGCAGTATTTT. Translating it yields CASSLSSGMGDTQYF. The chain employs TRBV7-2 and TRBJ2-3, with 9 positions matching TRBD2. The trim removed 5 bases at V and 6 bases at J, leaving 9 bases unmatched. The length of the CDR3 is 15 residues. Germline V gene lookup returns CDR1 SGHTA and CDR2 FQGNSA.

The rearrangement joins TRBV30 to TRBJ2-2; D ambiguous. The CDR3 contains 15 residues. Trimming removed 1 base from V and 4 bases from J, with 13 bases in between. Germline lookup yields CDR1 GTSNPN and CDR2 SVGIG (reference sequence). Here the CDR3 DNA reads TGTGCCTGGAGTGGCACAGCTCCGGGCACCGGGGAGCTGTTTTTT. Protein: CAWSGTAPGTGELFF.

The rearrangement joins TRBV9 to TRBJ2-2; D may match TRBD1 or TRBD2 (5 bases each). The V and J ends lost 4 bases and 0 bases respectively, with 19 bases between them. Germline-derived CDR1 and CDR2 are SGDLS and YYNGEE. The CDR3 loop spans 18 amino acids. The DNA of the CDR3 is TGTGCCAGCAGCCGCACTCGGGGCGGCGCTTCGAACACCGGGGAGCTGTTTTTT. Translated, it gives CASSRTRGGASNTGELFF.